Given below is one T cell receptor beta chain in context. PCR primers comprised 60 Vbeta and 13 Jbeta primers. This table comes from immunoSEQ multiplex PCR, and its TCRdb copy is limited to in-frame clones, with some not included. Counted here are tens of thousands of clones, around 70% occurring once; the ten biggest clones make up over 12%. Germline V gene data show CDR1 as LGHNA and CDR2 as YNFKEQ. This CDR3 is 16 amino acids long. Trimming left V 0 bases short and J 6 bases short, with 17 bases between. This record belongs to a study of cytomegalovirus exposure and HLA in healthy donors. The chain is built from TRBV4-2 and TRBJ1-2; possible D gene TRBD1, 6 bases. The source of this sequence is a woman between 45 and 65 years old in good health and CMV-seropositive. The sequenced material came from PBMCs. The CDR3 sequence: CASSQDGGTGGHGYTF. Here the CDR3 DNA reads TGTGCCAGCAGCCAAGATGGGGGGACGGGGGGCCATGGCTACACCTTC.